This TCR beta chain was found in a study of cytomegalovirus exposure and HLA in healthy donors. Study-wide results and caveats: There were some V segments, including TRBV6-2 and TRBV6-3, excluded as indistinguishable.

When sampled, the donors appeared nominally healthy, though they likely had unrecorded immune exposures. CDR3 length: 14 amino acids. In germline, CDR1 is SQVTM, CDR2 ANQGSEA. The junction had 10 bases not matched to a gene; V was cut back by 7 bases and J by 7 bases. With regard to this clone: Antigen: not known.

PCR amplification relied on 60 Vbeta primers (plus 13 Jbeta primers). Sequencing was performed with immunoSEQ multiplex PCR; in TCRdb, only in-frame clones are kept and a portion is missing. The sample's table shows about 99,000 clones. The TCR sequence derives from a man aged 40-50 years in good health and CMV-seronegative. This chain links TRBV29-1 with TRBJ2-1; 10 positions match TRBD1. Sequencing was performed on PBMCs. The CDR3 loop reads CSAAGTGVRNEQFF. The DNA of the CDR3 is TGCAGCGCAGCGGGGACAGGGGTACGGAATGAGCAGTTCTTC.